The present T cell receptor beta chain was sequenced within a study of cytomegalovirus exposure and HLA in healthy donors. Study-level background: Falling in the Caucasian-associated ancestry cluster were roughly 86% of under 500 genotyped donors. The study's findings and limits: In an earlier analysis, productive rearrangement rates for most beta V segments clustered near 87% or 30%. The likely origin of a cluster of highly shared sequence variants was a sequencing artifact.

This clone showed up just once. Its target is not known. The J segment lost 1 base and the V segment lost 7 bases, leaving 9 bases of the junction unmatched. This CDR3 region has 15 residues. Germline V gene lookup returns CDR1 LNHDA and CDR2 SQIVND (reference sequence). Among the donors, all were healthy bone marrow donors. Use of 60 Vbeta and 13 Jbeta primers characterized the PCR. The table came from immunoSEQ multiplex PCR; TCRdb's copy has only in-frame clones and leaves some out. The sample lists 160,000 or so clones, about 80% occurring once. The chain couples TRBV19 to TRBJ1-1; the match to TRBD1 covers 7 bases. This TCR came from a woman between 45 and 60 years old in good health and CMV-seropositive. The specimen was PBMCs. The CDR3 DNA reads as TGTGCCAGTATCCTGACAGGGATTGGGAACACTGAAGCTTTCTTT. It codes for CASILTGIGNTEAFF.